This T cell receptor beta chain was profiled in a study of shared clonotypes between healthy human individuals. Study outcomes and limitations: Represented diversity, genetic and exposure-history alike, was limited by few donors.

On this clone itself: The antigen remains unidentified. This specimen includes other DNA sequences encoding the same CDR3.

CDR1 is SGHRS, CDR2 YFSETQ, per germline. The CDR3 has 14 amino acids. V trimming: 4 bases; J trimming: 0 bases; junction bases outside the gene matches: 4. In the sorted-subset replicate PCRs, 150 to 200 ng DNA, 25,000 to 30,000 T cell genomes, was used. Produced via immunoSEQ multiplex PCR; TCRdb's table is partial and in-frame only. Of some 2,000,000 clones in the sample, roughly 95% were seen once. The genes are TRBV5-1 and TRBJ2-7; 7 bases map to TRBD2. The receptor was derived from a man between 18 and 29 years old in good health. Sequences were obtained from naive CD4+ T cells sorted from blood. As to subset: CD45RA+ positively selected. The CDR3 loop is CASSRTGGSYEQYF. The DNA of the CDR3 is TGCGCCAGCAGCCGGACGGGGGGCTCCTACGAGCAGTACTTC.